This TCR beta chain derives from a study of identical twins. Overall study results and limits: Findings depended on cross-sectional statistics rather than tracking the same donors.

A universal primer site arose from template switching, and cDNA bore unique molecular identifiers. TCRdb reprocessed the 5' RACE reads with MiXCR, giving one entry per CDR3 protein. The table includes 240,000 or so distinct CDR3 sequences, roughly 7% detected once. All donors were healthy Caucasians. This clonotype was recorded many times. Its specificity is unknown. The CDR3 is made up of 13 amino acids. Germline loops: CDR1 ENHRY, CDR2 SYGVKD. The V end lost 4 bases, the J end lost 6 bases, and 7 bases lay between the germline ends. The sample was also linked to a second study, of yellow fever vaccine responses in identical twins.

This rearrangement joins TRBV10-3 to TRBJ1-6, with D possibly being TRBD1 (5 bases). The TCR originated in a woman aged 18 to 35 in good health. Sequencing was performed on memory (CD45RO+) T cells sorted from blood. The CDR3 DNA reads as TGTGCCATCAGTGCCGGGGGTAATTCACCCCTCCACTTT. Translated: CAISAGGNSPLHF.